These T cell receptor beta chains were read from a single sample in a study of CD8+CD57+ T cells in acquired aplastic anemia. TCRdb passed the reads through MiXCR, listing each CDR3 protein once. The profile shows some 130,000 distinct CDR3 sequences, less than 45% of them singletons. Sequencing used sorted CD4+, CD8+, or CD8+CD57+ T cells (not recorded which) from PBMCs. These receptors were obtained from a human donor in good health, serving as a control. CDR3s include the opening cysteine and the closing phenylalanine or tryptophan. D genes are given only for firm matches. Part of the rows lack a size; the others show once, few, many or a class for expanded clones.

CDR3 | DNA | D | J | size | length | V
CSARGGGTQYF | TGCAGTGCTAGAGGTGGGGGGACCCAGTACTTC | . | TRBJ2-5 | many | 11 | TRBV20-1
CASSEEDRVKYSPLHF | TGTGCCAGCAGTGAGGAGGACAGGGTTAAATATTCACCCCTCCACTTT | TRBD1 | TRBJ1-6 | many | 16 | TRBV6-1
CASTESVNTEAFF | TGTGCCAGCACGGAGTCAGTTAACACTGAAGCTTTCTTT | . | TRBJ1-1 | many | 13 | TRBV6-5
CASSIFISWQKGTGELFF | TGTGCCAGTAGTATCTTCATCTCTTGGCAAAAGGGCACCGGGGAGCTGTTTTTT | . | TRBJ2-2 | . | 18 | TRBV19
CASGPSPLNTEAFF | TGTGCCAGCGGCCCGTCTCCCTTGAACACTGAAGCTTTCTTT | . | TRBJ1-1 | once | 14 | TRBV11-3
CASSPGLAGWPAQYF | TGCGCCAGCAGTCCCGGACTAGCAGGATGGCCTGCCCAGTACTTC | TRBD2 | TRBJ2-5 | . | 15 | TRBV10-1
CAIKDGSGDTQYF | TGTGCCATCAAGGATGGCTCGGGAGATACGCAGTATTTT | . | TRBJ2-3 | . | 13 | TRBV10-3
CASSLRGHYGYTF | TGTGCCAGCAGTTTAAGGGGACACTATGGCTACACCTTC | . | TRBJ1-2 | . | 13 | TRBV27
CADKGTGDSYEQYF | TGTGCCGACAAAGGGACAGGGGACTCCTACGAGCAGTACTTC | TRBD1 | TRBJ2-7 | . | 14 | TRBV24-1
CASSRTETYEQYF | TGCGCCAGCAGTCGGACGGAAACCTACGAGCAGTACTTC | . | TRBJ2-7 | many | 13 | TRBV5-1
CASSSVSGTLAYEQYF | TGTGCCAGCAGCTCCGTGTCCGGGACTTTGGCCTACGAGCAGTACTTC | . | TRBJ2-7 | many | 16 | TRBV11-2
CASSIVLVAKNIQYF | TGTGCCAGTAGTATAGTTCTTGTAGCCAAAAACATTCAGTACTTC | . | TRBJ2-4 | . | 15 | TRBV19
CASSLGWVRSQHF | TGTGCCAGCAGCTTAGGATGGGTCCGGTCCCAGCATTTT | . | TRBJ1-5 | . | 13 | TRBV7-6
CAISGDGNSPLHF | TGTGCCATCAGTGGGGACGGAAATTCACCCCTCCACTTT | . | TRBJ1-6 | . | 13 | TRBV10-3
CASSPDRGSNSPLHF | TGTGCCAGCAGCCCAGACAGGGGGAGTAATTCACCCCTCCACTTT | TRBD1 | TRBJ1-6 | . | 15 | TRBV11-3
CSARNAGSSNQPQHF | TGCAGTGCTAGAAACGCGGGGAGTTCCAATCAGCCCCAGCATTTT | . | TRBJ1-5 | many | 15 | TRBV20-1
CASSLRQGVGTGDRAYEQYF | TGTGCCAGCAGCTTACGGCAAGGTGTTGGGACAGGGGATCGAGCCTACGAGCAGTACTTC | TRBD1 | TRBJ2-7 | many | 20 | TRBV7-2